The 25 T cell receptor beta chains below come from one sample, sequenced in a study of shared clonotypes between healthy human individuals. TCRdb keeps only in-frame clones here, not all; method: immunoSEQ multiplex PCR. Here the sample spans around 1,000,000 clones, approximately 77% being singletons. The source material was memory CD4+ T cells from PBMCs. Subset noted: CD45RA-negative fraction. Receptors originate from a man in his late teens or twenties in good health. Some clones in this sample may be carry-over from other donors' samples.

The CDR3 region is CATSRGRTGQGYEQYF. CDR3 bases: TGTGCCACCAGCAGAGGAAGGACAGGGCAGGGCTACGAGCAGTACTTC. The chain combines TRBV15 with TRBJ2-7, with TRBD1 identical over 8 bases. This CDR3 spans 16 amino acids. Germline CDR1 reads LNHNV; CDR2 reads YYDKDF (reference sequence). J lost 3 bases, V lost 1 base, and 8 bases had no gene match. The whole variable domain, remainder taken from reference TRBV15 and TRBJ2-7, is DAMVIQNPRYQVTQFGKPVTLSCSQTLNHNVMYWYQQKSSQAPKLLFHYYDKDFNNEADTPDNFQSRRPNTSFCFLDIRSPGLGDTAMYLCATSRGRTGQGYEQYFGPGTRLTVT.

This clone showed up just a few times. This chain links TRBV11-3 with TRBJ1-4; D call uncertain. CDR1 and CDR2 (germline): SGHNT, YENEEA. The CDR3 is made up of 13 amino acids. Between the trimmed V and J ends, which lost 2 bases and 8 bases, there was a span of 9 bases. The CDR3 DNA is TGTGCCAGCAGCTTACGAGGAGGGGAAAAACTGTTTTTT. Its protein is CASSLRGGEKLFF.

The CDR3 DNA follows: TGTGCCAGCAGCTTGGCAGAGCTCTATGGCTACACCTTC. This codes for CASSLAELYGYTF. This chain joins TRBV5-4 and TRBJ1-2; D is undetermined. The CDR3 loop spans 13 amino acids. CDR1 is SGHNT and CDR2 is YYREEE in the germline V gene (reference sequence). The V gene lost 0 bases and the J gene lost 4 bases, with 7 bases spanning the gap.

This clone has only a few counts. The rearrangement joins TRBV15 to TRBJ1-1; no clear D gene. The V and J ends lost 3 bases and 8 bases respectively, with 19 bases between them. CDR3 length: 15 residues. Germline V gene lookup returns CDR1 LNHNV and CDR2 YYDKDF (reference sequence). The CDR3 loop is CATSRANSVKMEAFF. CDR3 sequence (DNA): TGTGCCACCAGCAGGGCGAACTCGGTTAAAATGGAAGCTTTCTTT. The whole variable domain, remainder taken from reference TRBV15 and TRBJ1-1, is DAMVIQNPRYQVTQFGKPVTLSCSQTLNHNVMYWYQQKSSQAPKLLFHYYDKDFNNEADTPDNFQSRRPNTSFCFLDIRSPGLGDTAMYLCATSRANSVKMEAFFGQGTRLTVV.

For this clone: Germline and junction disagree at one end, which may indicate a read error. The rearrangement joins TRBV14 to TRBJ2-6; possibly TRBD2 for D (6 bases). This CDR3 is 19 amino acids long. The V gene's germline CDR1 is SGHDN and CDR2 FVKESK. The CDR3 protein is CASSQQEGTVFSGANILTF. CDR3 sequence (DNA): TGTGCCAGCAGCCAACAAGAGGGGACTGTCTTCTCTGGGGCCAACATCCTGACTTTT.

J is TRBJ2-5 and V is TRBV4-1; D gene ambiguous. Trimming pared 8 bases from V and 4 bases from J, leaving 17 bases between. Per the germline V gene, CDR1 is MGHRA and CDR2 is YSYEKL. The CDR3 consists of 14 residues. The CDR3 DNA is TGCGCCAGCCCCCTCGAACGGGTGGGAGAGACCCAGTACTTC. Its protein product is CASPLERVGETQYF.

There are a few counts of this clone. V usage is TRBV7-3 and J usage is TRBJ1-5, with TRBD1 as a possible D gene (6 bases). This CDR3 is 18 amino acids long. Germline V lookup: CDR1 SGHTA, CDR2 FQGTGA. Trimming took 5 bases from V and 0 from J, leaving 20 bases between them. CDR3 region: CASSLAPPDRFSNQPQHF. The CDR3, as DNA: TGTGCCAGCAGCCTTGCCCCCCCGGACAGATTTAGCAATCAGCCCCAGCATTTT.

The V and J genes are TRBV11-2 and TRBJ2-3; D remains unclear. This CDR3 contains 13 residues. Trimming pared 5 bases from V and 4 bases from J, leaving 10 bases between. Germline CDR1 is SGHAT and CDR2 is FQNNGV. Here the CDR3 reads CASSPGVADTQYF. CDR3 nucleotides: TGTGCCAGCAGCCCTGGGGTTGCAGATACGCAGTATTTT.

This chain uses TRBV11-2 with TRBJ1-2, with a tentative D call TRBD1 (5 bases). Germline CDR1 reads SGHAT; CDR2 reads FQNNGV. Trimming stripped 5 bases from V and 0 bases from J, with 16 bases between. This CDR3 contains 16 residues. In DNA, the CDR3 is TGTGCCAGCAGCAAACGGGCAGGGCGAACTAACTATGGCTACACCTTC. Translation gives CASSKRAGRTNYGYTF.

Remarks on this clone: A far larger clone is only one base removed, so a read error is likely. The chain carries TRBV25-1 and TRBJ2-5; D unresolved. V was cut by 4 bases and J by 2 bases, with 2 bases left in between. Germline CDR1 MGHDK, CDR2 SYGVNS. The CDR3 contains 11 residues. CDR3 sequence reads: CASSVQETQYF. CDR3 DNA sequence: TGTGCCAGCAGTGTACAAGAGACCCAGTACTTC.

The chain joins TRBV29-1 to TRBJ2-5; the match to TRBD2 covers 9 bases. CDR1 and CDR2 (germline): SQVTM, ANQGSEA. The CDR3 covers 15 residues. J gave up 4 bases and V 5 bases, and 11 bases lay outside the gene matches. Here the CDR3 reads CSVLAGHMIGETQYF. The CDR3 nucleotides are TGCAGCGTTCTAGCGGGGCATATGATCGGAGAGACCCAGTACTTC.

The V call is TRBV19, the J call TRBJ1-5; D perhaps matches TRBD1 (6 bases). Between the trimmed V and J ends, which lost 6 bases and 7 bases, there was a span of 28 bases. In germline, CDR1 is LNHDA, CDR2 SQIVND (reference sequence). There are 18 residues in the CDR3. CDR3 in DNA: TGTGCCAGTAGCTTACTAACTCCGGGGGCCATGTCTTGGCAGCCCCAGCATTTT. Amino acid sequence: CASSLLTPGAMSWQPQHF. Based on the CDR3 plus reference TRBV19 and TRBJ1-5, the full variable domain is DGGITQSPKYLFRKEGQNVTLSCEQNLNHDAMYWYRQDPGQGLRLIYYSQIVNDFQKGDIAEGYSVSREKKESFPLTVTSAQKNPTAFYLCASSLLTPGAMSWQPQHFGDGTRLSIL.

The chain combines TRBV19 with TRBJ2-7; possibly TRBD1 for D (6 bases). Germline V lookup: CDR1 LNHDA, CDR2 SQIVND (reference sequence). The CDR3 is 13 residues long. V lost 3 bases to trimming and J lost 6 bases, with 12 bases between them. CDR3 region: CASSINRVSEQYF. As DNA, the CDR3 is TGTGCCAGTAGTATTAACAGGGTAAGCGAGCAGTACTTC.

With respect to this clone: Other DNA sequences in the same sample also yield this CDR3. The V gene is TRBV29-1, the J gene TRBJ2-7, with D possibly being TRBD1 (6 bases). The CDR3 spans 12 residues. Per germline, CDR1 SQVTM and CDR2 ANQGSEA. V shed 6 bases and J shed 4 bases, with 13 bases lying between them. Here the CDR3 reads CSVQGAAYEQYF. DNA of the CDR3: TGCAGCGTACAGGGAGCGGCATACGAGCAGTACTTC.

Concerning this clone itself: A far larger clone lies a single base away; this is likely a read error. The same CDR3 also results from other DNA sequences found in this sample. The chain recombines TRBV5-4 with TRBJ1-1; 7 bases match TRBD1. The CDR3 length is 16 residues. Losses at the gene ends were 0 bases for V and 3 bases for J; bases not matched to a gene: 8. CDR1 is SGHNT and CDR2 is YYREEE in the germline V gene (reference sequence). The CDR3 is CASSLGTGVEDTEAFF. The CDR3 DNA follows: TGTGCCAGCAGCTTGGGGACAGGAGTTGAGGACACTGAAGCTTTCTTT.

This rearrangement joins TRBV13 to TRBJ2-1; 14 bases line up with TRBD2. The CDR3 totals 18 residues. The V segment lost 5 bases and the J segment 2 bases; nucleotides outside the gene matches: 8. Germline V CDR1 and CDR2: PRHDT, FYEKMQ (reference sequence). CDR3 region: CASSSPTSGRAPYNEQFF. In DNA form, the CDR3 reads TGTGCCAGCAGCAGCCCGACTAGCGGGAGGGCACCCTACAATGAGCAGTTCTTC.

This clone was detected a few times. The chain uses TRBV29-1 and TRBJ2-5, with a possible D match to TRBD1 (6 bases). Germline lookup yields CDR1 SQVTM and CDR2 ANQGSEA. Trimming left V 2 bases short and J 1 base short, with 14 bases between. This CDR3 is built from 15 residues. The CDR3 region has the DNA TGCAGCGTTGAACCGGGACACCCCCGCCAAGAGACCCAGTACTTC. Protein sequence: CSVEPGHPRQETQYF. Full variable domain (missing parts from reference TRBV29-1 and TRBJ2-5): SAVISQKPSRDICQRGTSLTIQCQVDSQVTMMFWYRQQPGQSLTLIATANQGSEATYESGFVIDKFPISRPNLTFSTLTVSNMSPEDSSIYLCSVEPGHPRQETQYFGPGTRLLVL.

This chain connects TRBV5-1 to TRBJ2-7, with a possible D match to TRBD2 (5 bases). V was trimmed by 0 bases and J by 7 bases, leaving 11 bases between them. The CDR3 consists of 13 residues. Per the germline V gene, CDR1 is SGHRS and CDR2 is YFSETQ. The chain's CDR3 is CASSLDTTGEQYF. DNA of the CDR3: TGCGCCAGCAGCTTGGACACGACGGGGGAGCAGTACTTC.

As DNA, the CDR3 is TGTGCCAGCAGCTTGGGACTAGCGGTGCTGACCGGGGAGCTGTTTTTT. This sequence encodes CASSLGLAVLTGELFF. This rearrangement joins TRBV5-6 to TRBJ2-2; 9 positions agree with TRBD2. Trimming took 0 bases from V and 5 from J; bases not matched to a gene: 5. The CDR3 totals 16 residues. Per germline, CDR1 SGHDT and CDR2 YYEEEE.

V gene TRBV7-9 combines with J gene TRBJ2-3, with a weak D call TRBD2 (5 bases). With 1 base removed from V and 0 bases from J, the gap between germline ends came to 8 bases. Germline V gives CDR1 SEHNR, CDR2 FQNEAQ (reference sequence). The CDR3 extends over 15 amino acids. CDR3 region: CASSLEGASTDTQYF. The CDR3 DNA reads TGTGCCAGCAGCTTAGAGGGAGCTAGCACAGATACGCAGTATTTT.

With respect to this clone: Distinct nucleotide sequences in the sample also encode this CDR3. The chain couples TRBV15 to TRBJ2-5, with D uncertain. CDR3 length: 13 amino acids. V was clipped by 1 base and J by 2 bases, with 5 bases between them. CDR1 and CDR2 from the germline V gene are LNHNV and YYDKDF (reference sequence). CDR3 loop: CATSRGRQETQYF. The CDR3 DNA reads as TGTGCCACCAGCAGAGGGCGGCAAGAGACCCAGTACTTC.

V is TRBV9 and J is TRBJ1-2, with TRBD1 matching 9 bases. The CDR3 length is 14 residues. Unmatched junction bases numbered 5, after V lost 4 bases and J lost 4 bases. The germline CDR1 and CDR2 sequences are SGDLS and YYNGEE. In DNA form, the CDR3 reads TGTGCCAGCAGCCCCGGACAGGGGCGCTATGGCTACACCTTC. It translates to CASSPGQGRYGYTF.

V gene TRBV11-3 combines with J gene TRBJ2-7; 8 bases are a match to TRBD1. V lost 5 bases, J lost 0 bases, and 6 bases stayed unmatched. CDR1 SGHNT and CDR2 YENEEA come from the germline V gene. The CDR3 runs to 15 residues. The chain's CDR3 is CASSAGQGASYEQYF. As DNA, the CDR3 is TGTGCCAGCAGCGCCGGGCAGGGGGCCTCCTACGAGCAGTACTTC.

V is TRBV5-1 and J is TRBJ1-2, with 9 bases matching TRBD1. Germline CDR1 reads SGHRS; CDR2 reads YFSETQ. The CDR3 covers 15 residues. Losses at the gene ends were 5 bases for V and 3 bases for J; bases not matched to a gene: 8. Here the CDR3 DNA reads TGCGCCAGCAGGGAAGGGACAGGGAAATACTATGGCTACACCTTC. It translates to CASREGTGKYYGYTF.

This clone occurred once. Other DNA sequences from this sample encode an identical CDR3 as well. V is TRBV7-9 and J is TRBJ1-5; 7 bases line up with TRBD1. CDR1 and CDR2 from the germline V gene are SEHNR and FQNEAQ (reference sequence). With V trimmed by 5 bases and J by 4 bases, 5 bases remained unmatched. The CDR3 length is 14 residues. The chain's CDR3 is CASSPGTANQPQHF. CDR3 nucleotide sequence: TGTGCCAGCAGCCCCGGGACAGCTAATCAGCCCCAGCATTTT.